Below are 12 T cell receptor beta chains sequenced from a single sample in a study of blood T cell repertoires in COVID-19. Clones were sequenced by immunoSEQ multiplex PCR, and TCRdb holds only the in-frame ones, with some missing. Here the sample spans about 140,000 clones, 60% to 80% being singletons. The sample comprised PBMCs or T cells enriched from blood (not recorded which). Source of these receptors: a woman between 45 and 65 years old who had recovered from COVID-19.

The rearrangement uses TRBV28 and TRBJ1-4; D is undetermined. This CDR3 has 17 residues. Germline V CDR1 and CDR2: MDHEN, SYDVKM. Deletions cut 6 bases from V and 1 base from J, with 18 bases between. The CDR3 DNA follows: TGTGCCAGCAGCCCCCAAAGGCGGAGGGTAACTAATGAAAAACTGTTTTTT. It is translated as CASSPQRRRVTNEKLFF.

The rearrangement joins TRBV5-8 to TRBJ2-1, with 13 bases lining up with TRBD2. Germline CDR1 is SGHTS and CDR2 is YDEGEE. The CDR3 is 15 residues long. With 4 bases clipped from V and 9 bases from J, the junction kept 7 bases outside the gene matches. This CDR3 reads CASSPPGLAGTEQFF. The CDR3 nucleotides read TGTGCCAGCAGCCCCCCGGGACTAGCGGGAACTGAGCAGTTCTTC.

This clone showed up many times. This sequence joins TRBV5-1 and TRBJ1-6; D not certain. In germline, CDR1 is SGHRS, CDR2 YFSETQ. The CDR3 is made up of 17 amino acids. The germline V and J ends were trimmed by 4 bases and 6 bases, with 20 bases remaining between them. CDR3 sequence: CASSLDGHSRGNSPLHF. CDR3 coding DNA: TGCGCCAGCAGCCTAGACGGTCATTCTCGGGGTAATTCACCCCTCCACTTT.

The V gene is TRBV4-1, the J gene TRBJ1-4; 7 bases match TRBD1. V trimming: 0 bases; J trimming: 0 bases; junction bases outside the gene matches: 1. From germline, CDR1 is MGHRA and CDR2 YSYEKL. The CDR3 spans 16 residues. CDR3 in DNA: TGCGCCAGCAGCCAAGAAGGGACAGCAACTAATGAAAAACTGTTTTTT. Translated, it gives CASSQEGTATNEKLFF.

V is TRBV7-8 and J is TRBJ2-2; tentatively, D is TRBD1 (6 bases). The CDR3 is 14 residues long. V was shortened by 7 bases and J by 3 bases, with 12 bases between the two germline ends. Per germline, CDR1 SGHVS and CDR2 FQNEAQ. Here the CDR3 reads CASTQGRDTGELFF. CDR3 sequence (DNA): TGTGCCAGCACCCAGGGGCGAGACACCGGGGAGCTGTTTTTT.

The chain recombines TRBV2 with TRBJ1-5; 7 positions agree with TRBD1. V lost 6 bases and J lost 2; bases outside the gene matches: 4. The CDR3 has 14 amino acids. The V gene's germline CDR1 is SNHLY and CDR2 FYNNEI. The CDR3 DNA sequence: TGTGCCAGCAGGGCGACAGGGCGCAATCAGCCCCAGCATTTT. Protein product: CASRATGRNQPQHF.

This chain joins TRBV6-1 and TRBJ1-1; TRBD1 matches at 8 bases. Unmatched junction bases numbered 4, after V lost 3 bases and J lost 4 bases. Germline loops: CDR1 MNHNS, CDR2 SASEGT. CDR3 size: 14 residues. The CDR3 DNA reads as TGTGCCAGCAGTGACCAGGGGGCCCGCACTGAAGCTTTCTTT. It encodes CASSDQGARTEAFF.

This sequence joins TRBV3-1 (or the pseudogene TRBV3-2) and TRBJ2-5; tentative D call: TRBD2 (7 bases). Deletions cut 7 bases from V and 5 bases from J, with 20 bases between. The CDR3 length is 15 residues. CDR1 is LGHDT, CDR2 YNNKEL, per germline (reference sequence). CDR3 protein: CASKVRGGAAETQYF. CDR3 nucleotide sequence: TGTGCCAGCAAGGTACGAGGGGGGGCCGCGGAGACCCAGTACTTC.

The chain links TRBV28 to TRBJ1-4, with TRBD1 as a possible D gene (5 bases). The germline V and J ends were trimmed by 2 bases and 8 bases, with 15 bases remaining between them. This CDR3 region has 15 residues. CDR1 MDHEN and CDR2 SYDVKM come from the germline V gene. The CDR3 nucleotides read TGTGCCAGCAGTTTACGCAAGGGGCCCGCGGAAAAACTGTTTTTT. It is translated as CASSLRKGPAEKLFF.

This chain connects TRBV20-1 to TRBJ1-1; 7 bases align to TRBD1. The CDR3 spans 11 residues. J gave up 6 bases and V 4 bases, and 2 bases lay outside the gene matches. Looked up from germline, CDR1 is DFQATT and CDR2 is SNEGSKA (reference sequence). DNA for the CDR3: TGCAGTGCTATAGACAGGGCTGAAGCTTTCTTT. Its translation: CSAIDRAEAFF.

This clone was found once. The V call is TRBV5-1, the J call TRBJ2-7; TRBD1 matches at 8 bases. Germline CDR1 reads SGHRS; CDR2 reads YFSETQ. The trim removed 3 bases at V and 9 bases at J, leaving 5 bases unmatched. The length of the CDR3 is 12 residues. The CDR3 bases are TGCGCCAGCAGCTCGGGACAGGCTATGCAGTACTTC. Residues: CASSSGQAMQYF.

The chain uses TRBV30 and TRBJ1-2; 7 bases are shared with TRBD1. Germline V CDR1 and CDR2: GTSNPN, SVGIG (reference sequence). The V segment lost 2 bases and the J segment 4 bases; nucleotides outside the gene matches: 10. The CDR3 is 15 residues long. The CDR3 protein is CAWSPTTGPTYGYTF. The CDR3 nucleotides read TGTGCCTGGAGTCCAACGACAGGGCCGACCTATGGCTACACCTTC.